A selection of T cell receptor beta chains follows, all from one sample in a study of T cell responses to AZD1222 COVID-19 vaccine. TCRdb keeps only in-frame clones here, not all; method: immunoSEQ multiplex PCR. Among 83,000 or so clones listed, 85% to 95% were seen once. This specimen consisted of peripheral blood, obtained 28 days after the second AZD1222 dose. Every receptor here comes from an adult who received the AZD1222 COVID-19 vaccine. CDR3s leave out the opening cysteine and the closing phenylalanine or tryptophan.

TRBV5-1	11	ASSLERQETQY
TRBV28	15	ASSFLGPWGIGTEAF
TRBV28	13	ASSSGRPSNEKLF
TRBV5-1	13	ASSLGGGGSYEQY
TRBV2	11	ASTLQPRYEQY
TRBV6-5	12	ASRVGQVNTEAF
TRBV28	9	ASKSGNTIY
TRBV5-1	12	ASSLYGTGFTQY
TRBV11-2	15	ASSPQEVAGVPDTQY
TRBV6-6	13	ASSNPGGITNEQF
TRBV28	9	ASRGGETQY
TRBV10-3	11	AIKGGSTDTQY
TRBV28	13	ASNSGDSLNTEAF
TRBV9	13	ASSFSASARETQY
TRBV19	14	ASSIGDTYGNQPQH
TRBV4-1	16	ASSQDSMTSGTNNEQF
TRBV28	12	ASSLGQGSYEQY
TRBV6-5	11	ASSYGLANEQF
TRBV10-3	13	AISEAGGYNSPLH
TRBV9	14	ASSVGFSPPSYGYT
TRBV5-1	13	ASRKQTSDTGELF
TRBV15	16	ATSGGSLWRESQDTQY
TRBV7-3	12	ASSLDRETGELF
TRBV2	11	ASSEYLVNEQF
TRBV6-5	12	ASSWDGPAYEQY
TRBV11-2	9	ASSLAYEQY
TRBV28	16	ASSSVIDVPPHNYGYT
TRBV28	13	ASSLGLAGGGEQF
TRBV3-1/TRBV3-2	14	ASSHLSGRAFGELF